These 32 T cell receptor beta chains came from one sample sequenced in a study of human T cells and chemical hapten exposure. Total RNA was extracted from unfractionated whole blood. Each CDR3 protein is one row after TCRdb ran MiXCR on the 5' RACE reads. The sample consists of 70,000 to 85,000 distinct CDR3 sequences, about 16% of them appearing once. The receptors come from a female donor in good health.

This clonotype appeared a few times. The V gene is TRBV6-5, the J gene TRBJ2-2; possible D gene TRBD1, 7 bases. CDR3 length: 16 residues. The germline CDR1 and CDR2 sequences are MNHEY and SVGAGI. Trimming shortened V by 4 bases and J by 7 bases, and 19 bases separated the two germline ends. CDR3 sequence reads: CASSSPQGGFGGELFF. The CDR3 nucleotides read TGTGCCAGCAGTTCTCCCCAGGGGGGTTTTGGCGGGGAGCTGTTTTTT.

The chain has TRBV7-9 and TRBJ2-3; no definite D call. Trimming removed 1 base from V and 6 bases from J, with 11 bases in between. From germline, CDR1 is SEHNR and CDR2 FQNEAQ (reference sequence). CDR3 length: 14 amino acids. CDR3 residues: CASSLDNRWDTQYF. DNA of the CDR3: TGTGCCAGCAGCTTAGATAACCGGTGGGATACGCAGTATTTT.

This clonotype turned up a few times. The rearrangement joins TRBV30 to TRBJ2-7, with TRBD1 identical over 9 bases. V shed 3 bases and J 2 bases; nucleotides not matched to a gene: 8. Germline CDR1 is GTSNPN and CDR2 is SVGIG (reference sequence). The length of the CDR3 is 15 residues. This chain's CDR3 is CAWSPRTGDPYEQYF. The DNA for the CDR3 is TGTGCCTGGAGCCCCCGGACAGGGGATCCCTACGAGCAGTACTTC.

This clonotype showed up just a few times. The rearrangement joins TRBV5-1 to TRBJ2-3; TRBD1 agrees at 7 bases. CDR3 length: 14 amino acids. J gave up 8 bases and V 0 bases, and 6 bases lay outside the gene matches. CDR1 SGHRS and CDR2 YFSETQ come from the germline V gene. The CDR3 sequence: CASSLGGTESTQYF. In DNA form, the CDR3 reads TGCGCCAGCAGCTTGGGGGGGACAGAATCTACGCAGTATTTT.

About this clonotype itself: The junction does not match germline at one end; this may be a read error. The CDR3 region is CASSPQGAGELFF. CDR3 sequence (DNA): TGTGCCAGCTCGCCACAGGGAGCCGGGGAGCTGTTTTTT. The genes are TRBV18 and TRBJ2-2, with a weak D call TRBD1 (6 bases). The length of the CDR3 is 13 residues. The germline gives CDR1 KGHSH, CDR2 LQKENI.

The genes are TRBV29-1 and TRBJ2-1, with D possibly being TRBD1 (5 bases). Germline CDR1 SQVTM, CDR2 ANQGSEA. V lost 2 bases and J 6 bases, leaving 11 bases between the germline ends. There are 13 residues in the CDR3. CDR3 loop: CSVEKGQGNEQFF. The CDR3 DNA is TGCAGCGTTGAAAAGGGGCAGGGCAATGAGCAGTTCTTC.

This clonotype was observed a few times. The chain couples TRBV5-1 to TRBJ2-7; 7 nucleotides line up with TRBD1. The CDR3 sequence is 15 residues long. Germline V gene data show CDR1 as SGHRS and CDR2 as YFSETQ. The junction had 7 bases not matched to a gene; V was cut back by 1 base and J by 3 bases. The CDR3 here is CASSLTGQSHYEQYF. CDR3 sequence (DNA): TGCGCCAGCAGCTTGACGGGACAGAGCCACTACGAGCAGTACTTC.

The genes are TRBV7-9 and TRBJ1-1, with no clear D. Germline-derived CDR1 and CDR2 are SEHNR and FQNEAQ (reference sequence). V lost 5 bases to trimming and J lost 1 base, with 20 bases between them. This CDR3 is 17 amino acids long. The CDR3 loop is CASSPPARGKSNTEAFF. DNA of the CDR3: TGTGCCAGCAGCCCACCGGCCCGCGGTAAATCGAACACTGAAGCTTTCTTT.

The rearrangement links TRBV10-1 to TRBJ2-7; D is uncertain. The germline CDR1 and CDR2 sequences are WNHNN and SYGVQD (reference sequence). With 0 bases removed from V and 2 bases from J, the gap between germline ends came to 5 bases. This CDR3 region has 13 residues. CDR3 DNA: TGCGCCAGCAGTGAGTCAGGGACCTACGAGCAGTACTTC. This encodes CASSESGTYEQYF.

The CDR3 DNA reads TGTGCCAGCAGCTTAGGCCTGGGGGCTCAGACTGGAAACACCATATATTTT. It is translated as CASSLGLGAQTGNTIYF. The chain uses TRBV7-2 and TRBJ1-3; D perhaps matches TRBD1 (6 bases). The germline V and J ends were trimmed by 1 base and 2 bases, with 15 bases remaining between them. This CDR3 has 17 residues. Germline CDR1 is SGHTA and CDR2 is FQGNSA.

This clonotype was detected a few times. The V call is TRBV11-2, the J call TRBJ1-1, with 7 bases aligning to TRBD1. The CDR3 sequence is 15 residues long. Germline-derived CDR1 and CDR2 are SGHAT and FQNNGV. J lost 8 bases, V lost 0 bases, and 9 bases had no gene match. CDR3 bases: TGTGCCAGCAGCTTAGAATCAGGGGGTATAAGGGAAGCTTTCTTT. This sequence encodes CASSLESGGIREAFF. Looking up the rest from reference TRBV11-2 and TRBJ1-1 gives the full variable domain: EAGVAQSPRYKIIEKRQSVAFWCNPISGHATLYWYQQILGQGPKLLIQFQNNGVVDDSQLPKDRFSAERLKGVDSTLKIQPAKLEDSAVYLCASSLESGGIREAFFGQGTRLTVV.

The chain is built from TRBV7-8 and TRBJ2-2, with a tentative D call TRBD1 (6 bases). This CDR3 comprises 13 residues. CDR1 SGHVS and CDR2 FQNEAQ come from the germline V gene. The V gene lost 11 bases and the J gene lost 0 bases, with 10 bases spanning the gap. CDR3 residues: CADRQANTGELFF. The CDR3 region has the DNA TGTGCCGACCGACAGGCGAACACCGGGGAGCTGTTTTTT. Supplemented by reference TRBV7-8 and TRBJ2-2, the full variable domain reads GAGVSQSPRYKVAKRGQDVALRCDPISGHVSLFWYQQALGQGPEFLTYFQNEAQLDKSGLPSDRFFAERPEGSVSTLKIQRTQQEDSAVYLCADRQANTGELFFGEGSRLTVL.

This clonotype has just a few counts. V and J are TRBV7-2 and TRBJ2-7; 10 bases map to TRBD1. The V segment lost 0 bases and the J segment 3 bases; nucleotides outside the gene matches: 8. The germline V gene has CDR1 SGHTA and CDR2 FQGNSA. The CDR3 is made up of 17 amino acids. CDR3 in DNA: TGTGCCAGCAGCTTAGCGTTGACAGGGGGCACGGGCTACGAGCAGTACTTC. Protein product: CASSLALTGGTGYEQYF.

Details on this clonotype: This clone may be a read error of a much larger clone one base away. This chain joins TRBV20-1 and TRBJ1-1; maybe TRBD1 (5 bases). Germline V gives CDR1 DFQATT, CDR2 SNEGSKA (reference sequence). The CDR3 has 13 amino acids. V shed 5 bases and J shed 7 bases, with 17 bases lying between them. The CDR3: CSAPIGDRSEAFF. The DNA for the CDR3 is TGCAGTGCTCCTATAGGGGATAGAAGTGAAGCTTTCTTT.

V usage is TRBV5-1 and J usage is TRBJ2-7, with D maybe TRBD1 (5 bases). V was cut by 3 bases and J by 0 bases, with 19 bases left in between. CDR3 size: 17 residues. Germline V gene sequence: CDR1 SGHRS, CDR2 YFSETQ. The CDR3 sequence: CASSYGGALSFSYEQYF. The CDR3 DNA sequence: TGCGCCAGCAGCTATGGTGGGGCCCTCTCCTTCTCCTACGAGCAGTACTTC.

This chain links TRBV12-3 or TRBV12-4 with TRBJ2-1; 10 bases match TRBD1. The V and J ends lost 8 bases and 8 bases, in that order; junction bases with no gene match: 15. This CDR3 region has 16 residues. Here the CDR3 reads CASQTGGAGAGYEQFF. The DNA of the CDR3 is TGTGCCAGCCAGACAGGGGGCGCAGGGGCGGGGTATGAGCAGTTCTTC.

V is TRBV20-1 and J is TRBJ2-7, with 8 bases fitting TRBD2. V was clipped by 3 bases and J by 5 bases; unmatched bases: 9. Per the germline V gene, CDR1 is DFQATT and CDR2 is SNEGSKA (reference sequence). The CDR3 covers 14 residues. CDR3 sequence: CSASGRVRGHEQYF. The CDR3 nucleotides read TGCAGTGCTAGCGGGAGGGTGCGGGGTCACGAGCAGTACTTC.

This clonotype appeared a few times. The chain is built from TRBV27 and TRBJ1-1; D is ambiguous. The CDR3 loop spans 17 amino acids. With 3 bases removed from V and 6 bases from J, the gap between germline ends came to 23 bases. Germline loops: CDR1 MNHEY, CDR2 SMNVEV (reference sequence). CDR3 region: CASSLVPATGKDAEAFF. CDR3 sequence (DNA): TGTGCCAGCAGTTTGGTTCCCGCGACGGGGAAGGACGCTGAAGCTTTCTTT.

This clonotype has just a few counts. The chain combines TRBV2 with TRBJ1-4; D gene unclear. The CDR3 length is 15 residues. The germline V and J ends were trimmed by 1 base and 2 bases, with 8 bases remaining between them. Germline V gives CDR1 SNHLY, CDR2 FYNNEI. CDR3 DNA: TGTGCCAGCAGTGAAGTGATGGGGACTAATGAAAAACTGTTTTTT. Translated, it gives CASSEVMGTNEKLFF.

This clonotype has a handful of counts. The V and J genes are TRBV10-3 and TRBJ1-2; 9 bases are a match to TRBD1. CDR1 ENHRY and CDR2 SYGVKD come from the germline V gene. V lost 2 bases, J lost 4 bases, and 5 bases stayed unmatched. The CDR3 runs to 15 residues. The CDR3 DNA is TGTGCCATCAGTGAGGGGACAGGGATAAGCTATGGCTACACCTTC. Translated: CAISEGTGISYGYTF.

This clonotype was counted a few times. The rearrangement joins TRBV20-1 to TRBJ2-7; TRBD2 matches at 11 bases. This CDR3 is 16 amino acids long. Germline V lookup: CDR1 DFQATT, CDR2 SNEGSKA (reference sequence). In nucleotides, the CDR3 is TGCAGCTCGCGGGGGTCCCCCGGGACTAGCGGCTACGAGCAGTACTTC. As protein: CSSRGSPGTSGYEQYF.

This clonotype was observed a handful of times. In DNA form, the CDR3 reads TGTGCTTCTCCTCCGTTGCGGGAGCTCCTCGAGCAGTACTTC. Its protein product is CASPPLRELLEQYF. This chain connects TRBV6-1 to TRBJ2-7; 7 bases agree with TRBD2. In germline, CDR1 is MNHNS, CDR2 SASEGT. The CDR3 covers 14 residues.

The chain has TRBV27 and TRBJ2-2; unclear D gene. The CDR3 sequence is 17 residues long. V was shortened by 5 bases and J by 5 bases, with 21 bases between the two germline ends. Looked up from germline, CDR1 is MNHEY and CDR2 is SMNVEV (reference sequence). As DNA, the CDR3 is TGTGCCAGCAGTCGCTACGCAGAGGCAGATGGAACCGGGGAGCTGTTTTTT. It codes for CASSRYAEADGTGELFF.

J is TRBJ2-3 and V is TRBV7-9; 7 nucleotides agree with TRBD2. The germline V gene has CDR1 SEHNR and CDR2 FQNEAQ (reference sequence). The ends lost 7 bases at V and 2 bases at J; junction bases unmatched: 9. CDR3 size: 15 residues. CDR3 bases: TGTGCCAGCACCGGCGGCGGGGGTAACACAGATACGCAGTATTTT. Translation: CASTGGGGNTDTQYF.

This clonotype was found a few times. This chain joins TRBV5-1 and TRBJ1-5; D is unresolved. The germline V gene encodes CDR1 SGHRS and CDR2 YFSETQ. V was shortened by 4 bases and J by 5 bases, with 22 bases between the two germline ends. CDR3 length: 17 amino acids. CDR3 sequence: CASSEGAHPAYDQPQHF. Written as DNA, the CDR3 is TGCGCCAGCAGCGAGGGAGCTCACCCAGCCTATGATCAGCCCCAGCATTTT. The full variable domain, its missing parts supplied by reference TRBV5-1 and TRBJ1-5, is KAGVTQTPRYLIKTRGQQVTLSCSPISGHRSVSWYQQTPGQGLQFLFEYFSETQRNKGNFPGRFSGRQFSNSRSEMNVSTLELGDSALYLCASSEGAHPAYDQPQHFGDGTRLSIL.

The chain combines TRBV15 with TRBJ1-1; 7 positions agree with TRBD1. The CDR3 loop spans 15 amino acids. CDR1 LNHNV and CDR2 YYDKDF come from the germline V gene (reference sequence). J gave up 0 bases and V 0 bases, and 1 base lay outside the gene matches. CDR3 sequence (DNA): TGTGCCACCAGCAGAGACAGGGGGGTGAACACTGAAGCTTTCTTT. It yields the protein CATSRDRGVNTEAFF.

This clonotype was observed a handful of times. The rearrangement uses TRBV28 and TRBJ1-2; possible D gene TRBD1, 6 bases. The CDR3 is 12 residues long. The V and J ends lost 6 bases and 6 bases respectively, with 11 bases between them. The germline V gene encodes CDR1 MDHEN and CDR2 SYDVKM. This CDR3 is CASSLYRDGYTF. DNA of the CDR3: TGTGCCAGCAGCCTTTACAGGGATGGCTACACCTTC.

V is TRBV25-1 and J is TRBJ1-6; tentatively, D is TRBD1 (6 bases). V was trimmed by 5 bases and J by 6 bases, leaving 11 bases between them. Germline loops: CDR1 MGHDK, CDR2 SYGVNS. This CDR3 contains 14 residues. The CDR3 protein is CASSWQGFNSPLHF. The DNA of the CDR3 is TGTGCCAGCAGTTGGCAGGGGTTTAATTCACCCCTCCACTTT.

This clonotype has only a few counts. The J gene is TRBJ1-1, the V gene TRBV28; D may be TRBD1 (5 bases). This CDR3 is 15 amino acids long. The germline V gene has CDR1 MDHEN and CDR2 SYDVKM. Trimming stripped 6 bases from V and 0 bases from J, with 14 bases between. The CDR3 region is CASSPIGTMNTEAFF. In DNA form, the CDR3 reads TGTGCCAGCAGCCCGATAGGGACCATGAACACTGAAGCTTTCTTT.

V gene TRBV5-1 combines with J gene TRBJ2-7, with D tentatively TRBD2 (5 bases). The V gene lost 0 bases and the J gene lost 0 bases, with 10 bases spanning the gap. This CDR3 region has 15 residues. Looked up from germline, CDR1 is SGHRS and CDR2 is YFSETQ. The CDR3 reads CASSLGPGNSYEQYF. CDR3 DNA sequence: TGCGCCAGCAGCTTGGGCCCGGGAAACTCCTACGAGCAGTACTTC. Full variable domain (outside the CDR3, taken from reference TRBV5-1 and TRBJ2-7): KAGVTQTPRYLIKTRGQQVTLSCSPISGHRSVSWYQQTPGQGLQFLFEYFSETQRNKGNFPGRFSGRQFSNSRSEMNVSTLELGDSALYLCASSLGPGNSYEQYFGPGTRLTVT.

In its sample, this clonotype was seen many times. V is TRBV29-1 and J is TRBJ2-5, with D possibly being TRBD2 (6 bases). The CDR3 covers 13 residues. The germline CDR1 and CDR2 sequences are SQVTM and ANQGSEA. V gave up 4 bases and J gave up 2 bases, with 11 bases separating them. For the CDR3, the DNA is TGCAGCGTTGCTAGGGAGGTTCAAGAGACCCAGTACTTC. It is translated as CSVAREVQETQYF.

The gene calls are TRBV7-8 and TRBJ1-4; 7 positions match TRBD1. The length of the CDR3 is 16 residues. V gave up 4 bases and J gave up 4 bases; unmatched junction bases: 9. The germline V gene encodes CDR1 SGHVS and CDR2 FQNEAQ. The CDR3 nucleotides read TGTGCCAGCAGCTACCTTCAGGGGGGGGGTAATGAAAAACTGTTTTTT. Residues: CASSYLQGGGNEKLFF.